This T cell receptor beta chain was identified in a study of shared clonotypes between healthy human individuals. CDR1 and CDR2 (germline): SGHDT, YYEEEE. The CDR3 covers 14 residues. Trimming took 0 bases from V and 9 from J; bases not matched to a gene: 6. Subsets obtained from CD4+ cells comprised CD45RA+ naive and CD45RA-negative memory cells. The repertoire was sequenced with immunoSEQ multiplex PCR; TCRdb's copy has only in-frame clones and lacks some. The sample has millions of clones, just over 90% seen once. Study results and limitations: For sorted subsets, rarefaction showed incomplete sequencing despite large depth. Larger richness was generally estimated for naive than memory subsets. Clonotypes not shared had lower generation probabilities than those common to all four donors.

Remarks on this clone: Antigen specificity is unknown.

The specimen was naive CD4+ T cells from PBMCs. The sample's subset: CD45RA+ positively selected. The chain carries TRBV5-6 and TRBJ1-5, with 7 nucleotides matching TRBD1. The sequence was obtained from a young man in good health. Some clones in this sample may be carry-over from other donors' samples. The CDR3 loop is CASSLGRGGLPQHF. In DNA form, the CDR3 reads TGTGCCAGCAGCTTGGGCAGGGGGGGTCTGCCCCAGCATTTT.